The 20 T cell receptor beta chains below all came from one sample that was sequenced in a study of cytomegalovirus exposure and HLA in healthy donors. In the PCR, 60 Vbeta and 13 Jbeta primers were used. The data were produced by immunoSEQ multiplex PCR, yet TCRdb's version contains in-frame clones alone and is incomplete. The data hold around 100,000 clones, with 79% observed a single time. Source material: PBMCs. The receptors come from a man between 50 and 59 years old in good health and CMV-seropositive.

Details on this clone: At the DNA level, this CDR3 is encoded by other sequences in the same sample as well. This chain uses TRBV10-1 with TRBJ2-7, with TRBD2 matching over 12 bases. From germline, CDR1 is WNHNN and CDR2 SYGVQD (reference sequence). V trimming: 8 bases; J trimming: 3 bases; junction bases outside the gene matches: 11. The CDR3 loop spans 16 amino acids. The CDR3 is CASPGGTSGRLYEQYF. In nucleotides, the CDR3 is TGCGCCAGCCCCGGGGGTACTAGCGGGAGGCTCTACGAGCAGTACTTC.

The V and J genes are TRBV5-1 and TRBJ1-4; 7 bases are shared with TRBD1. Germline V gene data show CDR1 as SGHRS and CDR2 as YFSETQ. This CDR3 comprises 15 residues. The ends lost 3 bases at V and 5 bases at J; junction bases unmatched: 7. CDR3 in amino acids: CASSSGQPENEKLFF. DNA of the CDR3: TGCGCCAGCAGCTCGGGACAGCCCGAGAATGAAAAACTGTTTTTT.

The table lists this clone with a few counts. The V gene is TRBV19, the J gene TRBJ2-1, with D possibly matching TRBD2 (6 bases). The CDR3 spans 15 residues. V was pared by 3 bases and J by 4 bases, with 13 bases between. In germline, CDR1 is LNHDA, CDR2 SQIVND (reference sequence). DNA for the CDR3: TGTGCCAGTAGTATCCCAACGGGACTTTACAATGAGCAGTTCTTC. This codes for CASSIPTGLYNEQFF.

This sequence joins TRBV28 and TRBJ1-1; D perhaps matches TRBD1 (5 bases). The V gene lost 6 bases and the J gene lost 3 bases, with 32 bases spanning the gap. CDR1 MDHEN and CDR2 SYDVKM come from the germline V gene. The CDR3 length is 20 residues. CDR3: CASRNSKRGRRGMEYTEAFF. The DNA for the CDR3 is TGTGCCAGCAGGAATTCCAAAAGGGGCAGACGAGGTATGGAGTACACTGAAGCTTTCTTT.

The chain has TRBV4-2 and TRBJ2-1; TRBD1 matches at 8 bases. Germline-derived CDR1 and CDR2 are LGHNA and YNFKEQ. V lost 4 bases to trimming and J lost 3 bases; unmatched junction nucleotides: 8. The CDR3 totals 16 residues. CDR3 coding DNA: TGTGCCAGCAGCCCTAGACAGGGGAAGCTCTACAATGAGCAGTTCTTC. It codes for CASSPRQGKLYNEQFF.

A few counts support this clone. At one end, the junction sequence differs from germline, possibly due to a read error. This sequence joins TRBV7-9 and TRBJ2-1, with 7 positions matching TRBD2. Germline lookup yields CDR1 SEHNR and CDR2 FQNEAQ (reference sequence). The CDR3 extends over 18 amino acids. CDR3 in DNA: TGTTCCAGCAGATTTAGTCCCGGCCAGCGGGGAACCTACAATGAGCAGTTCTTC. Amino acids: CSSRFSPGQRGTYNEQFF. The full variable domain, its missing parts supplied by reference TRBV7-9 and TRBJ2-1, is DTGVSQNPRHKITKRGQNVTFRCDPISEHNRLYWYRQTLGQGPEFLTYFQNEAQLEKSRLLSDRFSAERPKGSFSTLEIQRTEQGDSAMYLCSSRFSPGQRGTYNEQFFGPGTRLTVL.

This clone was observed a handful of times. The chain recombines TRBV19 with TRBJ2-3; D may be TRBD2 (6 bases). Germline V gene data show CDR1 as LNHDA and CDR2 as SQIVND (reference sequence). Trimming left V 5 bases short and J 2 bases short, with 14 bases between. The CDR3 runs to 15 residues. DNA of the CDR3: TGTGCCAGTAGTCTTTTAGCGGATCTCACAGATACGCAGTATTTT. Encoded protein: CASSLLADLTDTQYF.

V gene TRBV4-1 combines with J gene TRBJ2-7, with 14 bases fitting TRBD2. The germline CDR1 and CDR2 sequences are MGHRA and YSYEKL. The CDR3 loop spans 20 amino acids. The J segment lost 2 bases and the V segment lost 0 bases, leaving 12 bases of the junction unmatched. The CDR3 sequence is CASSQDTPGTSGSGAYEQYF. Written as DNA, the CDR3 is TGCGCCAGCAGCCAAGATACCCCCGGGACTAGCGGGAGCGGGGCCTACGAGCAGTACTTC.

This clone was seen a single time. In DNA, the CDR3 is TGCGCCAGCAGCCAAGAGTTAGTCCGATTCGATTCACCCCTCCACTTT. Encoded protein: CASSQELVRFDSPLHF. The genes are TRBV4-3 and TRBJ1-6; D is undetermined. The V gene lost 0 bases and the J gene lost 8 bases, with 14 bases spanning the gap. The CDR3 is 16 amino acids. Per the germline V gene, CDR1 is LGHNA and CDR2 is YSLEER.

This chain connects TRBV6-5 to TRBJ2-1; a possible D gene is TRBD2 (5 bases). V was trimmed by 4 bases and J by 13 bases, leaving 23 bases between them. Germline V gene sequence: CDR1 MNHEY, CDR2 SVGAGI. The CDR3 has 15 amino acids. The CDR3 loop reads CASSFATRSGHNQFF. The CDR3 nucleotides are TGTGCCAGCAGTTTCGCCACTAGATCCGGGCACAATCAGTTCTTC.

The chain couples TRBV6-1 to TRBJ2-7, with D possibly being TRBD2 (5 bases). Germline assignment: CDR1 MNHNS and CDR2 SASEGT. The CDR3 loop spans 14 amino acids. V lost 7 bases and J lost 7, with 20 bases in between. CDR3 nucleotide sequence: TGTGCCAGCACCTCGGACCCTCGAGGAGGAGAGCAGTACTTC. Its translation: CASTSDPRGGEQYF.

The genes are TRBV13 and TRBJ1-1; no clear D. Trimming pared 2 bases from V and 4 bases from J, leaving 14 bases between. CDR1 and CDR2 from the germline V gene are PRHDT and FYEKMQ (reference sequence). The CDR3 totals 15 residues. CDR3 in amino acids: CASSLNSGRSTEAFF. Written as DNA, the CDR3 is TGTGCCAGCAGCTTAAACTCAGGCCGAAGCACTGAAGCTTTCTTT.

This chain connects TRBV28 to TRBJ2-7; 8 nucleotides line up with TRBD1. The V and J ends lost 5 bases and 2 bases, in that order; junction bases with no gene match: 8. Germline V gives CDR1 MDHEN, CDR2 SYDVKM. This CDR3 has 15 residues. The CDR3 nucleotides are TGTGCCAGCAGTCCACCGGCAGGGGGCACCTACGAGCAGTACTTC. Translating it yields CASSPPAGGTYEQYF.

This clone was counted only a few times. The germline gene is not matched at one end of the junction; a read error may be the cause. This rearrangement joins TRBV20-1 to TRBJ1-1; 8 bases are a match to TRBD1. The V gene's germline CDR1 is DFQATT and CDR2 SNEGSKA (reference sequence). The CDR3 length is 11 residues. The CDR3: CGGQANTEAFF. Here the CDR3 DNA reads TGTGGGGGACAGGCGAACACTGAAGCTTTCTTT.

The chain has TRBV6-4 and TRBJ2-2, with 9 bases lining up with TRBD1. The CDR3 runs to 15 residues. From germline, CDR1 is MRHNA and CDR2 SNTAGT. The V segment lost 4 bases and the J segment 5 bases; nucleotides outside the gene matches: 5. Written as DNA, the CDR3 is TGTGCCAGCAGTGCCCTGGGACAGGGTACCGGGGAGCTGTTTTTT. Translation: CASSALGQGTGELFF.

The rearrangement joins TRBV15 to TRBJ1-4; 8 nucleotides agree with TRBD1. The V and J ends lost 0 bases and 8 bases, in that order; junction bases with no gene match: 8. The germline gives CDR1 LNHNV, CDR2 YYDKDF (reference sequence). The CDR3 is 16 residues long. The chain's CDR3 is CATSRELTGGREKLFF. The DNA of the CDR3 is TGTGCCACCAGCAGAGAATTAACAGGGGGTCGAGAAAAACTGTTTTTT. Together with reference TRBV15 and TRBJ1-4, the CDR3 gives the full variable domain: DAMVIQNPRYQVTQFGKPVTLSCSQTLNHNVMYWYQQKSSQAPKLLFHYYDKDFNNEADTPDNFQSRRPNTSFCFLDIRSPGLGDTAMYLCATSRELTGGREKLFFGSGTQLSVL.

This chain links TRBV27 with TRBJ2-7, with TRBD1 matching over 8 bases. Per germline, CDR1 MNHEY and CDR2 SMNVEV (reference sequence). The V segment lost 0 bases and the J segment 2 bases; nucleotides outside the gene matches: 6. CDR3 length: 16 residues. CDR3 loop: CASSLSNRGYPYEQYF. The CDR3, as DNA: TGTGCCAGCAGTTTATCAAACAGGGGGTACCCCTACGAGCAGTACTTC.

This clone was found a few times. The chain joins TRBV7-8 to TRBJ2-1; D is uncertain. Between the trimmed V and J ends, which lost 2 bases and 7 bases, there was a span of 6 bases. The germline V gene encodes CDR1 SGHVS and CDR2 FQNEAQ. The CDR3 sequence is 12 residues long. The CDR3 bases are TGTGCCAGCAGCTTAAACACGAATGAGCAGTTCTTC. This encodes CASSLNTNEQFF.

This chain links TRBV10-3 with TRBJ2-3; D is uncertain. CDR3 length: 14 residues. Germline CDR1 is ENHRY and CDR2 is SYGVKD. V was trimmed by 3 bases and J by 1 base, leaving 8 bases between them. The chain's CDR3 is CAISDDLGTDTQYF. The CDR3 nucleotides are TGTGCCATCAGTGATGATCTAGGCACAGATACGCAGTATTTT.

V gene TRBV5-4 combines with J gene TRBJ2-5, with D hard to call. The CDR3 consists of 15 residues. The germline V gene encodes CDR1 SGHNT and CDR2 YYREEE (reference sequence). V gave up 1 base and J gave up 4 bases, with 14 bases separating them. CDR3 nucleotides: TGTGCCAGCAGCTTGCGGCAGGTGGGTCCAGAGACCCAGTACTTC. Protein sequence: CASSLRQVGPETQYF.